These T cell receptor beta chains were read from a single sample in a study of shared clonotypes between healthy human individuals. Assay: immunoSEQ multiplex PCR; the TCRdb copy retains only in-frame clones and omits some. The sample consists of hundreds of thousands of clones, around 78% of them appearing once. Specimen: memory CD4+ T cells sorted from blood. Every receptor here comes from a woman aged 25 to 39 in good health. Both conserved end residues are part of each CDR3. The order of the fields is V gene, CDR3 protein.

TRBV2,CASSEAPSNSNQPQHF
TRBV28,CASSFWLAEGGETQYF
TRBV5-1,CASSLGSPDVHEQYF
TRBV19,CASSIGDSLFTGELFF
TRBV19,CASSDTSGGRNEQFF
TRBV5-8,CASSQRTGLNNEQFF
TRBV2,CASTRGRNYGYTF
TRBV6-1,CATPRPGLTSEQFF
TRBV4-1,CASRQAVAGRNTEAFF
TRBV27,CASSLSYGALYEQYF
TRBV28,CASSREGSEQFF
TRBV30,CAWAALRSGANVLTF
TRBV6-5,CASRTRASYNEQFF
TRBV6-4,CASSGRLPQGYEQFF
TRBV4-1,CASSQTGFKQPQHF
TRBV5-4,CASSYVLGAGANEQFF
TRBV7-6,CASSLGTGGSTDTQYF
TRBV7-9,CAILVTGTYGYTF
TRBV5-6,CASSLVRDSGQNTEAFF
TRBV4-2,CASSKDGTSVGETQYF
TRBV10-3,CAIRDSGSGYEQYF
TRBV5-6,CASSLDWEDTQYF
TRBV2,CASGTGKTEAFF
TRBV23-1,CASSHTGTSVYYEQYF
TRBV18,CASSPTLAGNEQFF
TRBV2,CASRRTGGLDSPLHF
TRBV10-2,CASMDHTDTQYF
TRBV7-2,CASSLRLAGSADTQYF
TRBV15,CATSRQTGSNQPQHF
TRBV28,CASRTGGTANVLTF
TRBV10-2,CASRGTTGNTIYF
TRBV28,CASSSSGGLIYSNQPQHF
TRBV18,CASLVSPTPGDTEAFF
TRBV11-2,CASSFTAGGPGGNTIYF
TRBV21-1,CASSKDRAHEQYF
TRBV5-1,CASRDYMNTEAFF
TRBV27,CASSLRASGTDTQYF
TRBV18,CASSPQRAGKQSGELFF
TRBV11-2,CASSSDSYTQYF
TRBV5-1,CASSLEHRVYSSYEQYF
TRBV18,CASSPQGYGNTIYF
TRBV28,CASSLGRVGYTF
TRBV28,CASSLAGKGNEQFF
TRBV18,CASSPVAADYEQYF
TRBV5-4,CASSLVQGSGNTIYF
TRBV7-3,CASSLGGGGETQYF
TRBV6-1,CASSEAARGFEQYF
TRBV7-7,CASSRSGTQETQYF
TRBV4-1,CASSPARGTSGYEQYF
TRBV28,CASSLMGRTDTQYF
TRBV7-3,CASSLSSTSTDTQYF
TRBV7-9,CASSPPVWTARMNTEAFF
TRBV7-3,CASSSSTGSSEAFF